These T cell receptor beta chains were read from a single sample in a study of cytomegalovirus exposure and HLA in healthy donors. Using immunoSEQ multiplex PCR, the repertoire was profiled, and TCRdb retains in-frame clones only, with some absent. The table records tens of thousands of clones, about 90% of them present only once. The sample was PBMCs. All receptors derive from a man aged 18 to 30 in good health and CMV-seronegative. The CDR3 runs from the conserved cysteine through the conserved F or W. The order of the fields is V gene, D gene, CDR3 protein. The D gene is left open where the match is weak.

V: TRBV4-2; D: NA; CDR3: CASSQDPRDPYEQYF
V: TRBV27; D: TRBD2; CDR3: CASSLRLAGETQYF
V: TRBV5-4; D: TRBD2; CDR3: CASSLGTSGGRTDTQYF
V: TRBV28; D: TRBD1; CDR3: CASSYRGDQPQHF
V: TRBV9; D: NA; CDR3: CASSAARANYGYTF
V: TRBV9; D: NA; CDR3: CASTLSPSTKVGYTF
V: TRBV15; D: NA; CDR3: CATRGGQAFSYEQYF
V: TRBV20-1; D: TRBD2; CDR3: CSQRDQYEQYF
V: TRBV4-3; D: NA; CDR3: CASSQTATLSGNTIYF
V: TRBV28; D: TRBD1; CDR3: CASTLRDRGGYTF
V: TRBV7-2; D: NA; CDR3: CASSLVGGSAEAFF
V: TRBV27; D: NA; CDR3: CASSPTGNTGELFF
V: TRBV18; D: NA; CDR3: CASSPLRIQGEGNTIYF
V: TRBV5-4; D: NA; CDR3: CASSWALETQYF
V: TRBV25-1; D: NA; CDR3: CASSDLSGGGRWGKQFF
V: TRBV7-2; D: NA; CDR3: CASSPTGELFF
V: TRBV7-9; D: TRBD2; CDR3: CAINTAGGPGTGELFF
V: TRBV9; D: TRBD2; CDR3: CASSVVKRTSSYEQYF
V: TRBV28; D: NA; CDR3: CASSFIGGPPPDTQYF
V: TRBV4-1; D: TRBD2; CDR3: CASSPVASGKGLNEQFF
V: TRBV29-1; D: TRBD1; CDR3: CSVTHRGLISDEAFF
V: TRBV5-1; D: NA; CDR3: CASLPTAGHTDTQYF